The TCR beta chain under discussion was sequenced for a study of blood T cell repertoires in COVID-19 (dated by TCRdb to 2020 to 2022). Background for the entire study: Samples covering the acute and convalescent phases of COVID-19 were provided by collaborators in the United States, Italy and Spain. The prospective study material was composed of cDNA or gDNA derived from T cells, B-cell-depleted T cells, or PBMCs. The dataset comprised deeply sampled blood TCRbeta repertoires from subjects exposed to, actively infected with, or recovered from COVID-19. A freely available public database, intended as a resource for researchers studying the immune response to SARS-CoV-2, is where the repertoires were released. Samples were obtained from the ongoing ImmuneRACE study (first 160 participants) and from 950 to 1,500 subjects provided by 6 global collaborators. The sample metadata nearly always contained a de-identified subject ID, COVID-19 status, age in years and sex. Where available, HLA class I and class II types were obtained from metadata supplied by the sample provider rather than from assay-based typing.

Only one count was recorded for this clone. No antigen is known for it. No base-level quality is on record; no much larger clone is a single base apart. The collaborating institutions used their own protocols to collect whole blood in K2EDTA tubes. For TCRbeta analysis, collaborator samples were shipped as frozen whole blood, as isolated PBMCs, or as DNA extracted from either sample type. What the study reported, not specific to this receptor: Clinical and demographic metadata were provided uncurated, with the amount varying by source and participant.

TCRbeta CDR3 regions were amplified from genomic DNA using the immunoSEQ Assay, a bias-controlled multiplex PCR. In the source study's methods: The number of nucleated cells in each sample was estimated from the amplification of reference gene primers within the assay. Sequence reads were collapsed and filtered to measure the absolute abundance of every unique TCRbeta CDR3 rearrangement. For each sample, productive Simpson clonality was calculated as the square root of Simpson's diversity index over productive rearrangements. TCRdb's version of the immuneACCESS table is confined to in-frame rearrangements and falls short of the full clone set. An unresolved V gene accounts for under half of the shortfall where checked; the remainder is of unknown origin. V and J calls plus clone size are reproduced from that table; the DNA served to infer D and trimming. For this sample there are 150,000 to 200,000 clones; 80% to 90% appear just once. The ten largest clones take up about 2.7% of the sample.

From cysteine to phenylalanine, the CDR3 is 15 amino acids long. The read is trimmed to its CDR3 DNA, 45 bases read in frame from base 1. The germline V gene encodes CDR1 MDHEN and CDR2 SYDVKM. Trimmed from V: 3 bases; trimmed from J: 2 bases; junction bases lacking a gene match: 5. The rearranged chain carries TRBV28 and TRBJ2-7, and 9 junction bases match TRBD1. This TCR was sampled from a man aged 35 to 55 with active or convalescent COVID-19. Sequencing was performed on peripheral blood. The CDR3 protein is CASSLAGTGTYEQYF. Here is the DNA: TGTGCCAGCAGTTTGGCCGGGACAGGGACCTACGAGCAGTACTTC. Beyond the CDR3, the reference TRBV28 and TRBJ2-7 genes provide the residues; the full variable domain reads: DVKVTQSSRYLVKRTGEKVFLECVQDMDHENMFWYRQDPGLGLRLIYFSYDVKMKEKGDIPEGYSVSREKKERFSLILESASTNQTSMYLCASSLAGTGTYEQYFGPGTRLTVT.